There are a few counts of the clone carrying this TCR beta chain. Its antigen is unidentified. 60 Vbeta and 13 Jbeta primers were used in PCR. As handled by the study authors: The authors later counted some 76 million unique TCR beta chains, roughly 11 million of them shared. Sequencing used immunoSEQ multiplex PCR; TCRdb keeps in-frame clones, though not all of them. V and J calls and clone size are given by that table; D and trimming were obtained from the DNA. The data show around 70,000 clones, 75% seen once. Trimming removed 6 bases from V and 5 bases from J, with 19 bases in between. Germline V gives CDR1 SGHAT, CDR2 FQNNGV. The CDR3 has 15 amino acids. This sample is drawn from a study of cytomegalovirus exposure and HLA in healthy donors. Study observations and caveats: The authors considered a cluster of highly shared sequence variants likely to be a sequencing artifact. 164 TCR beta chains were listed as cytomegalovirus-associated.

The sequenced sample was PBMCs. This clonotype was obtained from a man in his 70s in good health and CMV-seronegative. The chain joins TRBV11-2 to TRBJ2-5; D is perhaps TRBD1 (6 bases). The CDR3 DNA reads TGTGCCAGCAGGGGGGCCACAGGGTTTGTGGAGACCCAGTACTTC. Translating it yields CASRGATGFVETQYF. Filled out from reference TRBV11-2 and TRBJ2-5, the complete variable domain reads EAGVAQSPRYKIIEKRQSVAFWCNPISGHATLYWYQQILGQGPKLLIQFQNNGVVDDSQLPKDRFSAERLKGVDSTLKIQPAKLEDSAVYLCASRGATGFVETQYFGPGTRLLVL.